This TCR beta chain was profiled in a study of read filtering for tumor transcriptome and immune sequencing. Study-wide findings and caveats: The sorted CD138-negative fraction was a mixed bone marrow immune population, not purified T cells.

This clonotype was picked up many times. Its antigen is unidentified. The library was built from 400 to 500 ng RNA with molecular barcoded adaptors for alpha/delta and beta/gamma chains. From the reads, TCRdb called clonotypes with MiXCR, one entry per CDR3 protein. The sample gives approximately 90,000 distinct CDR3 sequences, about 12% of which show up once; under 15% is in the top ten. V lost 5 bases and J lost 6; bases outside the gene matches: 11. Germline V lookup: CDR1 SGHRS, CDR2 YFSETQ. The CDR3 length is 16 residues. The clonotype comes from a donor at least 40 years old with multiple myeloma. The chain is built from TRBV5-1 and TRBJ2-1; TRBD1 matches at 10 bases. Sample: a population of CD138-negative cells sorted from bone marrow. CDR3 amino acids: CASSLLGTGVSNEQFF. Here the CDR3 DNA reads TGCGCCAGCAGTTTACTCGGGACAGGGGTCAGCAATGAGCAGTTCTTC.